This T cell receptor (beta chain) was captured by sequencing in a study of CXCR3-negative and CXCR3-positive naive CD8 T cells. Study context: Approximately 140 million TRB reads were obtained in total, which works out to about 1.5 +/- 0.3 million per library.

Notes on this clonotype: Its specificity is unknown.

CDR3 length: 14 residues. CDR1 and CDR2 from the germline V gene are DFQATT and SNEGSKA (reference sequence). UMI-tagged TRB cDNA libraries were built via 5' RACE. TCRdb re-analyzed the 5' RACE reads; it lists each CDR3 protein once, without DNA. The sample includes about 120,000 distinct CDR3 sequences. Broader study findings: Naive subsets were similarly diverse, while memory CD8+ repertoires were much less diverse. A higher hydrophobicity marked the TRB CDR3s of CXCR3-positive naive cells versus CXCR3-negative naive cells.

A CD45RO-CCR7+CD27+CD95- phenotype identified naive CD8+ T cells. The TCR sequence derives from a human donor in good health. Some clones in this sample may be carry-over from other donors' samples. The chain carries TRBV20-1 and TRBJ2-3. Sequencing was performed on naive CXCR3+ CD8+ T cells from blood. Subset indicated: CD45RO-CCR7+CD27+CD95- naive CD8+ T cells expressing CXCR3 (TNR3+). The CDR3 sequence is CSARDALGTDTQYF.